The next 6 T cell receptor beta chains were all read from a single sample in a study of T-cell memory formation after mild COVID-19. TCRdb reanalysed the 5' RACE reads using MiXCR and keeps one entry per CDR3 protein. The data show about 430,000 distinct CDR3 sequences, with around 17% seen just once and approximately 21% held by the top ten. Sequenced: PBMCs or a T cell subset sorted from them (not recorded which). The receptors shown here come from a young man who had mild COVID-19 (a few samples of this study predate the infection). Cell type and time point are not known.

The chain carries TRBV20-1 and TRBJ1-2; D is ambiguous. This CDR3 is 12 amino acids long. Trimming left V 2 bases short and J 5 bases short, with 9 bases between. Per germline, CDR1 DFQATT and CDR2 SNEGSKA (reference sequence). CDR3 in amino acids: CSARSLLYGYTF. DNA for the CDR3: TGCAGTGCTAGAAGCCTTCTGTATGGCTACACCTTC.

This clonotype has only a few counts. The chain is built from TRBV11-2 and TRBJ1-1; D is undetermined. CDR1 and CDR2 (germline): SGHAT, FQNNGV. The CDR3 contains 13 residues. V was trimmed by 0 bases and J by 10 bases, leaving 12 bases between them. As DNA, the CDR3 is TGTGCCAGCAGCTTAGACCTCCACCGAGGAGCTTTCTTT. It translates to CASSLDLHRGAFF.

The V and J genes are TRBV4-2 and TRBJ2-2; 12 bases match TRBD1. This CDR3 comprises 16 residues. J was trimmed by 5 bases and V by 3 bases; bases with no gene match: 4. Germline lookup yields CDR1 LGHNA and CDR2 YNFKEQ. The CDR3 sequence: CASSQEGQGATGELFF. The CDR3 DNA sequence: TGTGCCAGCAGCCAGGAGGGACAGGGGGCGACCGGGGAGCTGTTTTTT.

The rearrangement uses TRBV4-3 and TRBJ1-6; TRBD1 matches 7 bases. Germline V lookup: CDR1 LGHNA, CDR2 YSLEER. Germline trimming cut 0 bases from V and 5 bases from J; bases unmatched to any gene: 13. The CDR3 runs to 19 residues. CDR3 sequence reads: CASSQDHVRGRADNSPLHF. The CDR3 region has the DNA TGCGCCAGCAGCCAAGATCACGTCAGGGGGAGGGCTGATAATTCACCCCTCCACTTT.

There are many counts of this clonotype. This rearrangement joins TRBV6-1 to TRBJ2-1; D possibly corresponds to TRBD1 (6 bases). Trimming took 5 bases from V and 3 from J, leaving 17 bases between them. This CDR3 is built from 16 residues. Germline lookup yields CDR1 MNHNS and CDR2 SASEGT. The CDR3 nucleotides are TGTGCCAGCAGTTCCTACCCCGGGACAAGCTACAATGAGCAGTTCTTC. This translates into CASSSYPGTSYNEQFF.

The chain carries TRBV24-1 and TRBJ2-1, with a tentative D call TRBD1 (6 bases). V lost 4 bases to trimming and J lost 5 bases, with 23 bases between them. From germline, CDR1 is KGHDR and CDR2 SFDVKD. This CDR3 region has 18 residues. The CDR3 DNA follows: TGTGCCACCAGTGACCCCACAGGGTTGGGACGGACGGACAATGAGCAGTTCTTC. Translated, it gives CATSDPTGLGRTDNEQFF.